This TCR beta chain derives from a study of blood T cells in healthy people across ages. Study-level results: The study found more naive CD4+ cells and higher diversity in long-lived than aged donors.

Every donor provided around 10 milliliters of peripheral blood. As concerns this clonotype: Its antigen is not identified.

The authors ran a second PCR of about 7 to 11 cycles using a sample-barcoded 5' primer and a J-beta primer mix. TCRdb redid the calling of the 5' RACE reads with MiXCR, one entry per CDR3 protein. The table lists 850,000 to 1,000,000 distinct CDR3 sequences, 40% to 60% of them singletons. Between the trimmed V and J ends, which lost 6 bases and 0 bases, there was a span of 6 bases. The CDR3 consists of 14 residues. The source is a man aged 30 to 39 in good health. The chain uses TRBV12-3 or TRBV12-4 and TRBJ1-6, with D uncertain. The specimen was blood. DNA for the CDR3: TGTGCCAGCAGACCGACCTCCTATAATTCACCCCTCCACTTT. It encodes CASRPTSYNSPLHF.